Below, one T cell receptor (beta chain) is given with its context. This specimen comes from a study of cytomegalovirus exposure and HLA in healthy donors. The CDR3 runs 16 residues. The germline gives CDR1 MNHEY, CDR2 SMNVEV (reference sequence). J lost 0 bases, V lost 6 bases, and 7 bases had no gene match. PCR primers comprised 60 Vbeta and 13 Jbeta primers. Here immunoSEQ multiplex PCR was the method, and the copy in TCRdb shows in-frame clones only, minus some. Of around 200,000 clones in the sample, around 85% were seen once. The specimen sequenced was PBMCs. The source is a man aged 50 or older in good health and CMV-seronegative. This chain connects TRBV27 to TRBJ2-1, with 8 nucleotides matching TRBD1. The CDR3 sequence: CASRATGDSSYNEQFF. CDR3 coding DNA: TGTGCCAGCAGGGCGACAGGGGACAGCTCCTACAATGAGCAGTTCTTC.